This entry is about one TCR beta chain. The data stem from a study of shared T cell receptors in the human thymus. Some clones are missing from TCRdb's copy, which holds only in-frame ones; the method was immunoSEQ multiplex PCR. This table has about 660,000 clones, around 87% appearing once. These records were also assigned to another study, of human thymus T cells. That work adds: Serving as donors were healthy Finnish infants, each of whom was having open corrective surgery for congenital heart defects. Thymus tissue for the work was resected from patients undergoing corrective heart surgery. Gene usage (both V and J) appeared biased in thymic and blood repertoires. Unrelated individuals reportedly shared highly overlapping thymic TCR repertoires.

The sequence came from a boy younger than two with a congenital heart defect. The specimen was thymocytes.

Here the CDR3 reads CASSSRGGSYEQYF. As DNA, the CDR3 is TGTGCCAGCAGCTCCCGGGGGGGCTCCTACGAGCAGTACTTC. The V gene is TRBV11-2, the J gene TRBJ2-7; the match to TRBD2 covers 8 bases. Germline V gene data show CDR1 as SGHAT and CDR2 as FQNNGV. The CDR3 contains 14 residues. With V trimmed by 4 bases and J by 0 bases, 2 bases remained unmatched.